What follows is one T cell receptor (beta chain) and its context. Its specificity is unknown. These data originate in a study of Graves' ophthalmopathy and Graves' hyperthyroidism. Study as a whole: In this cohort's terms, stable hyperthyroidism meant no ophthalmopathy by 18 months of follow-up. Findings of the study overall: Using a 13-signature model, the authors split ophthalmopathy from stable hyperthyroidism, with around 89% sensitivity and 65% to 82% specificity.

Newly diagnosed hyperthyroidism donors, aged 18 to 65, duration under 2 months. As the template, RNA transcripts were used to amplify TCR beta CDR3 regions. A first-round RT-PCR used HTBI primers, followed by a second-round multiplex PCR. One entry per CDR3 protein results from TCRdb running MiXCR on the multiplex PCR reads. The repertoire holds around 1.1 million distinct CDR3 sequences, about 40% seen once, with over 8.5% in the top ten. The TCR was taken from an adult man with Graves' hyperthyroidism. The sequenced sample consisted of peripheral blood or thyroid tissue (not recorded which).

The DNA for the CDR3 is TGTGCCAGCAGCACCCGAGGGACTAGTGGGGAGACCCAGTACTTC. Encoded protein: CASSTRGTSGETQYF. The chain is built from TRBV7-2 and TRBJ2-5; TRBD2 aligns across 8 bases. The CDR3 runs to 15 residues. The germline V gene has CDR1 SGHTA and CDR2 FQGNSA. V lost 5 bases, J lost 5 bases, and 10 bases stayed unmatched.